This is a list of T cell receptor beta chains from one sample in a study of memory CD4+ T cells and cytomegalovirus serostatus. TCRdb's table, derived via immunoSEQ multiplex PCR, lists solely in-frame clones and lacks some. The sample lists 50,000 to 75,000 clones, approximately 78% occurring once. The sequencing sample was made of memory CD4+ T cells from blood. All receptors derive from an adult in good health and CMV-seronegative. The CDR3 runs from the conserved cysteine through the conserved F or W. The D gene is left open where the match is weak.

CDR3 DNA	CDR3 protein	V gene	J gene	D gene
TGTGCCAGCAGGGGACAGGGTACAGATACGCAGTATTTT	CASRGQGTDTQYF	TRBV6-1	TRBJ2-3	TRBD1
TGTGCCACCAGCATGGGGTATCAGAACACTGAAGCTTTCTTT	CATSMGYQNTEAFF	TRBV15	TRBJ1-1	-
TGTGCCAGCGACTTGGGACTAGCGAGGGCCGGGGAGCTGTTTTTT	CASDLGLARAGELFF	TRBV2	TRBJ2-2	TRBD2
TGTGCCAGCAGGGGGACAGCCCAAGAGACCCAGTACTTC	CASRGTAQETQYF	TRBV28	TRBJ2-5	TRBD1
TGTGCCAGCAGTGGGGGGGCCAGGGGAGAGACCCAGTACTTC	CASSGGARGETQYF	TRBV2	TRBJ2-5	-
TGCGCCAGCAGCTCCAATGCAGGGGGCGCAAATTCACCCCTCCACTTT	CASSSNAGGANSPLHF	TRBV5-1	TRBJ1-6	TRBD1
TGTGCCAGCAGTAGACATCAACCCGGGGTAGCGAACACTGAAGCTTTCTTT	CASSRHQPGVANTEAFF	TRBV2	TRBJ1-1	-
TGTGCCAGCAGCTTAGATGGGGACAGCTATGGCTACACCTTC	CASSLDGDSYGYTF	TRBV7-3	TRBJ1-2	TRBD1
TGTGCCAGCAGTGAATGGTCTTCGGGTGAAAAACTGTTTTTT	CASSEWSSGEKLFF	TRBV6-1	TRBJ1-4	-
TGTGCCAGTCTGACCCTAGCGGGAGGGCCGAACACCGGGGAGCTGTTTTTT	CASLTLAGGPNTGELFF	TRBV27	TRBJ2-2	TRBD2
TGTGCCTGGGGGACTAGCGGGATAAATGAGCAGTTCTTC	CAWGTSGINEQFF	TRBV30	TRBJ2-1	TRBD2
TGTGCCAGCAGCTTGGTTGGCGTGGCAGATACGCAGTATTTT	CASSLVGVADTQYF	TRBV7-6	TRBJ2-3	-
TGTGCCAGCAGCGCCCAGGAACAGGGGGCTAGGAATGGCTACACCTTC	CASSAQEQGARNGYTF	TRBV9	TRBJ1-2	TRBD1
TGTGCCAGCAGCTCAAGTACGGGGGGGGGTCTCTACGAGCAGTACTTC	CASSSSTGGGLYEQYF	TRBV5-4	TRBJ2-7	TRBD2
TGTGCCAGCACCCCGACAGGGGATAATTCACCCCTCCACTTT	CASTPTGDNSPLHF	TRBV6-6	TRBJ1-6	TRBD1
TGTGCCAGCAGTTTGGTGGGGACAGGAAGAACTATTGGCTACACCTTC	CASSLVGTGRTIGYTF	TRBV28	TRBJ1-2	TRBD1